Each of the 13 T cell receptor beta chains below was sequenced from the same sample in a study of read filtering for tumor transcriptome and immune sequencing. This library used 300 to 500 ng RNA and molecular barcoded adaptors spanning alpha/delta and beta/gamma chains. TCRdb reprocessed the reads via MiXCR and lists one record per CDR3 protein. Seen here are some 120,000 distinct CDR3 sequences, roughly 13% observed once, and the top ten hold approximately 10%. The sequenced material came from a population of CD138-negative cells sorted from bone marrow. The origin of the receptors is a donor over 35 with multiple myeloma.

As regards this clonotype: A clone one base away is much larger, so this may be a read error. The chain couples TRBV9 to TRBJ1-1; TRBD1 matches 7 bases. Germline V lookup: CDR1 SGDLS, CDR2 YYNGEE. J was trimmed by 11 bases and V by 0 bases; bases with no gene match: 7. The CDR3 extends over 13 amino acids. The CDR3 coding sequence is TGTGCCAGCAGCGTAGCCCCGCAGGGGGAGGCTTTCTTT. Residues: CASSVAPQGEAFF.

V is TRBV30 and J is TRBJ2-4; 14 bases map to TRBD2. Germline CDR1 GTSNPN, CDR2 SVGIG (reference sequence). Trimming removed 2 bases from V and 5 bases from J; junction bases left unmatched: 2. CDR3 length: 15 residues. CDR3 nucleotide sequence: TGTGCCTGGAGTCGGGGACTAGCGGGAGAAAACATTCAGTACTTC. The encoded protein is CAWSRGLAGENIQYF.

This clonotype was seen repeatedly, ten times or more. The rearrangement links TRBV24-1 to TRBJ2-3; 10 bases match TRBD1. Germline trimming cut 3 bases from V and 4 bases from J; bases unmatched to any gene: 0. Germline CDR1 and CDR2: KGHDR and SFDVKD. The length of the CDR3 is 14 residues. CDR3 nucleotide sequence: TGTGCCACCAGTGATGACAGGGGGCCAGATACGCAGTATTTT. Residues: CATSDDRGPDTQYF.

At least ten counts were recorded for this clonotype. V and J are TRBV5-1 and TRBJ2-3, with 13 bases lining up with TRBD2. The CDR3 has 16 amino acids. Trimming removed 4 bases from V and 2 bases from J; junction bases left unmatched: 4. The V gene's germline CDR1 is SGHRS and CDR2 YFSETQ. CDR3 protein: CASSQGTSGNTDTQYF. The CDR3 DNA reads TGCGCCAGCAGCCAAGGGACTAGCGGGAACACAGATACGCAGTATTTT.

This clonotype was observed a few times. The V and J genes are TRBV20-1 and TRBJ2-5; weak D call: TRBD1 (6 bases). Germline V gene data show CDR1 as DFQATT and CDR2 as SNEGSKA (reference sequence). With 5 bases removed from V and 2 bases from J, the gap between germline ends came to 18 bases. The CDR3 consists of 15 residues. Written as DNA, the CDR3 is TGCAGTGCTCTTCGGGCGGACAGCGGTCAAGAGACCCAGTACTTC. Translated: CSALRADSGQETQYF.

This clonotype was observed a handful of times. This sequence joins TRBV20-1 and TRBJ1-2; 12 positions agree with TRBD1. The V gene end was trimmed by 1 base and the J gene end by 8 bases; junction bases not matched to a gene: 5. This CDR3 is 14 amino acids long. Germline V lookup: CDR1 DFQATT, CDR2 SNEGSKA (reference sequence). CDR3 sequence reads: CSARAGQGARGYTF. The CDR3 DNA sequence: TGCAGTGCTAGAGCGGGACAGGGGGCGCGAGGCTACACCTTC.

Ten or more counts support this clonotype. V is TRBV6-5 and J is TRBJ2-7; D might be TRBD1 (7 bases). CDR1 and CDR2 from the germline V gene are MNHEY and SVGAGI. CDR3 size: 14 residues. The V end lost 6 bases, the J end lost 2 bases, and 14 bases lay between the germline ends. The CDR3 region is CASSRQGGPYEQYF. The CDR3 DNA follows: TGTGCCAGCAGCCGTCAGGGGGGTCCCTACGAGCAGTACTTC.

This clonotype was found many times. The chain joins TRBV12-3 or TRBV12-4 to TRBJ1-5; no clear D gene. Deletions cut 6 bases from V and 3 bases from J, with 6 bases between. This CDR3 comprises 12 residues. The CDR3 region is CASSRSNQPQHF. CDR3 sequence (DNA): TGTGCCAGCAGCCGATCCAATCAGCCCCAGCATTTT.

This clonotype came up many times. V usage is TRBV3-1 and J usage is TRBJ2-1; the D is unclear. Germline V gene lookup returns CDR1 LGHDT and CDR2 YNNKEL (reference sequence). Trimming removed 1 base at V and 15 bases at J, with 10 bases between. The CDR3 loop spans 11 amino acids. The CDR3 bases are TGTGCCAGCAGCCAAGGACCGTGGCCGTTCTTC. This translates into CASSQGPWPFF.

This clonotype turned up a few times. The rearrangement links TRBV19 to TRBJ2-1; 11 bases line up with TRBD2. The CDR3 has 14 amino acids. Germline lookup yields CDR1 LNHDA and CDR2 SQIVND (reference sequence). Trimming at V came to 9 bases and at J to 8 bases, leaving 9 bases not matched to a gene. The CDR3 protein is CARDTSGRGHEQFF. Written as DNA, the CDR3 is TGTGCCAGAGATACTAGCGGGAGAGGACATGAGCAGTTCTTC.

This clonotype was recorded many times. J is TRBJ2-1 and V is TRBV19, with D unclear. Germline V lookup: CDR1 LNHDA, CDR2 SQIVND (reference sequence). V shed 4 bases and J shed 3 bases, with 10 bases lying between them. The CDR3 has 14 amino acids. CDR3 bases: TGTGCCAGTAGTAAAGGGTCCATCTACAATGAGCAGTTCTTC. This translates into CASSKGSIYNEQFF.

This clonotype turned up a few times. The chain recombines TRBV9 with TRBJ2-5, with 7 nucleotides matching TRBD2. With 1 base clipped from V and 2 bases from J, the junction kept 8 bases outside the gene matches. The length of the CDR3 is 16 residues. Germline loops: CDR1 SGDLS, CDR2 YYNGEE. The chain's CDR3 is CASSVSVGGRQETQYF. The CDR3 DNA reads as TGTGCCAGCAGCGTAAGTGTGGGAGGGCGACAAGAGACCCAGTACTTC. Full variable domain (missing parts from reference TRBV9 and TRBJ2-5): DSGVTQTPKHLITATGQRVTLRCSPRSGDLSVYWYQQSLDQGLQFLIQYYNGEERAKGNILERFSAQQFPDLHSELNLSSLELGDSALYFCASSVSVGGRQETQYFGPGTRLLVL.

The rearrangement links TRBV7-9 to TRBJ2-1; D tentatively fits TRBD1 or TRBD2 (6 bases each). Germline assignment: CDR1 SEHNR and CDR2 FQNEAQ (reference sequence). With 9 bases removed from V and 9 bases from J, the gap between germline ends came to 24 bases. The CDR3 is 15 amino acids. This chain's CDR3 is CASSELAGGHSEQFF. In nucleotides, the CDR3 is TGTGCCAGTAGTGAACTAGCTGGGGGGCACAGTGAGCAGTTCTTC.